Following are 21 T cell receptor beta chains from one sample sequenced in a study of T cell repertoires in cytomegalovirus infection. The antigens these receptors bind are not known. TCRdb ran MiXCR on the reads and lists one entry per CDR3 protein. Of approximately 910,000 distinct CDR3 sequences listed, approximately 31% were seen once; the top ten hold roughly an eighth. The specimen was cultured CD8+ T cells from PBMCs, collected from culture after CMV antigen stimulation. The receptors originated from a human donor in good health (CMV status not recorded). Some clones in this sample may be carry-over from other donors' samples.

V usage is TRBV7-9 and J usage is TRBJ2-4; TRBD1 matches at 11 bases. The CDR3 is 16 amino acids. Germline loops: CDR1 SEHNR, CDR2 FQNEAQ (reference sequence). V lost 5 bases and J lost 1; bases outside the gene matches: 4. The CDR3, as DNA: TGTGCCAGCAGCGAAGGACAGGGGGCTGCCAAAAACATTCAGTACTTC. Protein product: CASSEGQGAAKNIQYF.

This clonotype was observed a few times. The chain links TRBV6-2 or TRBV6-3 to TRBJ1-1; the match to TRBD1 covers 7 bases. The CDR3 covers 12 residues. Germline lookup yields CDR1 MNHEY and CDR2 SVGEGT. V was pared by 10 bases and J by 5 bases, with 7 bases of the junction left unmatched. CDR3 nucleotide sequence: TGTGCCACCGAGGGGGCGGGGACTGAAGCTTTCTTT. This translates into CATEGAGTEAFF.

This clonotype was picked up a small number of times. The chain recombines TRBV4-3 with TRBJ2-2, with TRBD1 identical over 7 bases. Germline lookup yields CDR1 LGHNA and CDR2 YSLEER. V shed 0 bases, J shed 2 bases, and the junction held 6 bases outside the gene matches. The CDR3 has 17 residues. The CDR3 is CASSQEYRGLNTGELFF. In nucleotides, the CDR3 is TGCGCCAGCAGCCAAGAGTACAGGGGTTTAAACACCGGGGAGCTGTTTTTT.

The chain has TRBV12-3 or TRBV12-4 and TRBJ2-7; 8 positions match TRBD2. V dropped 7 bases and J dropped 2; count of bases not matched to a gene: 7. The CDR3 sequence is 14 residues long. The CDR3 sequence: CASTVHGGAYEQYF. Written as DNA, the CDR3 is TGTGCCAGCACCGTGCACGGGGGGGCCTACGAGCAGTACTTC.

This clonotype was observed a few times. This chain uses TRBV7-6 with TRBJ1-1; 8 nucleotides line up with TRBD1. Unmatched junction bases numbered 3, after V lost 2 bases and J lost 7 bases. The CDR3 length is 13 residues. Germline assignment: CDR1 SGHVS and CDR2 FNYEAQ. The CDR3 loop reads CASSLTGGVEAFF. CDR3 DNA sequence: TGTGCCAGCAGCTTAACAGGGGGTGTTGAAGCTTTCTTT.

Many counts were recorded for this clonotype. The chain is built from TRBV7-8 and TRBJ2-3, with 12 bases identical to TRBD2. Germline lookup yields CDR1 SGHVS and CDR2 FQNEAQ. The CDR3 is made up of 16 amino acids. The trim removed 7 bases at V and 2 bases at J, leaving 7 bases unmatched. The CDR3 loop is CASTLTSGGDTDTQYF. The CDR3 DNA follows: TGTGCCAGCACCCTGACTAGCGGGGGAGACACAGATACGCAGTATTTT.

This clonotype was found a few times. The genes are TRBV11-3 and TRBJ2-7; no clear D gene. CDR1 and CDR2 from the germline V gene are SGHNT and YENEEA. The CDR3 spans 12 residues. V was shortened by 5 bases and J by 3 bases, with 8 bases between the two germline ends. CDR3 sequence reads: CASSIRNYEQYV. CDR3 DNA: TGTGCCAGCAGCATACGGAACTACGAGCAGTACGTC.

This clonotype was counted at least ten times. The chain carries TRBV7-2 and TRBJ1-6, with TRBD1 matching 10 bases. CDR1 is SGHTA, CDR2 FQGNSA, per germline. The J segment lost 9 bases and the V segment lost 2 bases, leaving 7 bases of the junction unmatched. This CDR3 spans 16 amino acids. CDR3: CASSLRDRGAGSPLHF. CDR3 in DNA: TGTGCCAGCAGCTTAAGGGACAGGGGCGCCGGTTCACCCCTCCACTTT.

CDR3 nucleotide sequence: TGTGCCAGCAGCTTAGGTGGCGGGGTGTACCAAGAGACCCAGTACTTC. It codes for CASSLGGGVYQETQYF. The chain joins TRBV7-6 to TRBJ2-5; D is perhaps TRBD2 (6 bases). Germline lookup yields CDR1 SGHVS and CDR2 FNYEAQ. V was pared by 1 base and J by 0 bases, with 12 bases between. CDR3 length: 16 residues.

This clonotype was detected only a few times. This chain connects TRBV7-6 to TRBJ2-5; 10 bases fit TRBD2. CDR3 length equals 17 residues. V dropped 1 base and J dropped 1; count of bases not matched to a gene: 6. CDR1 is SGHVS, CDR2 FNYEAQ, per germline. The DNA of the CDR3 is TGTGCCAGCAGCTTAGTGCCACTAGCGGGGTCCCAAGAGACCCAGTACTTC. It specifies CASSLVPLAGSQETQYF.

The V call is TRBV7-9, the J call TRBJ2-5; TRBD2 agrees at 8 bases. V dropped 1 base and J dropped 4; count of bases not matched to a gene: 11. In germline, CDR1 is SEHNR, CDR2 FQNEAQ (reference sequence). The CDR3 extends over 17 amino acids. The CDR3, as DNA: TGTGCCAGCAGCTTAGATTCTCGGGGGGGAGTCCGAGAGACCCAGTACTTC. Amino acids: CASSLDSRGGVRETQYF.

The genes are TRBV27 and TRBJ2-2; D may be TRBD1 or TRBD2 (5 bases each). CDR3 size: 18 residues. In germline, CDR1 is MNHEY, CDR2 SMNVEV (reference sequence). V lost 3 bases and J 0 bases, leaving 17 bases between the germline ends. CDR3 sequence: CASSFQKYGTTNTGELFF. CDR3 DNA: TGTGCCAGCAGTTTTCAGAAGTACGGGACGACGAACACCGGGGAGCTGTTTTTT.

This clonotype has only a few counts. CDR3 loop: CASSPDLENTEAFF. The CDR3 region has the DNA TGTGCCAGCAGCCCAGACCTAGAGAACACTGAAGCTTTCTTT. This chain links TRBV28 with TRBJ1-1; D gene ambiguous. CDR1 is MDHEN, CDR2 SYDVKM, per germline. CDR3 length: 14 amino acids. V lost 6 bases, J lost 1 base, and 12 bases lay in between.

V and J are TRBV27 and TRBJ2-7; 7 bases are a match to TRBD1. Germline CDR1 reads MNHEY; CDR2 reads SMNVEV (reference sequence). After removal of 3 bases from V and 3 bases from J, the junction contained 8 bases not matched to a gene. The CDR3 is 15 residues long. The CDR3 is CASSFAGQAFYEQYF. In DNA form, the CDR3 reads TGTGCCAGCAGTTTTGCCGGACAGGCATTCTACGAGCAGTACTTC.

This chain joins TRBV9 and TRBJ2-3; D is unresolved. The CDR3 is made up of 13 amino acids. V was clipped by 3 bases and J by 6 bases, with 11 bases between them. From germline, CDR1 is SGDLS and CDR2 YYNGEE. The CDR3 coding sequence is TGTGCCAGCAGCGCCTTAGTTGCGGATACGCAGTATTTT. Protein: CASSALVADTQYF.

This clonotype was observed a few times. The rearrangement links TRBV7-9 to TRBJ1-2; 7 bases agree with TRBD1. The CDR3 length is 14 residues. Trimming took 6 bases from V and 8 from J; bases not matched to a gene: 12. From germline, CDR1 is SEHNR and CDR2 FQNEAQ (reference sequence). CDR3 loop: CASSSAVTGDGYTF. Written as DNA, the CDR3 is TGTGCCAGCAGTTCCGCCGTTACAGGGGACGGCTACACCTTC.

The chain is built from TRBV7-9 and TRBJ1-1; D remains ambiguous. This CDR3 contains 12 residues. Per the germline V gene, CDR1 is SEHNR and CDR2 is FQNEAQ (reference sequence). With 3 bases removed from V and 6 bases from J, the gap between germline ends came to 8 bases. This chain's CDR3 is CASSFIGAEAFF. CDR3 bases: TGTGCCAGCAGCTTCATCGGCGCTGAAGCTTTCTTT.

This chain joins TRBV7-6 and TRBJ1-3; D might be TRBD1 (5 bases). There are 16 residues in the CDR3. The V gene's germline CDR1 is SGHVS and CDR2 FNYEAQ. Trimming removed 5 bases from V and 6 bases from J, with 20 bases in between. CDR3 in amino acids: CASSRTRDVWTNTIYF. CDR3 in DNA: TGTGCCAGCAGCCGCACAAGGGACGTTTGGACAAACACCATATATTTT.

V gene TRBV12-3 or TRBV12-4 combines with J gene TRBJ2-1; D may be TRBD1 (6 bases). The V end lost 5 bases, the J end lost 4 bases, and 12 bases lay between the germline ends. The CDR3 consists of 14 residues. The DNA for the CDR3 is TGTGCCAGCAGTGGGACACCCCATTACAATGAGCAGTTCTTC. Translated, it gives CASSGTPHYNEQFF.

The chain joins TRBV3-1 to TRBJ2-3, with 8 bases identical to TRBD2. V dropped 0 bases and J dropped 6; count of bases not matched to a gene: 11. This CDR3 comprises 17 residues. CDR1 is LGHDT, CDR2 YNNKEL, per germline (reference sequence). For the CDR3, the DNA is TGTGCCAGCAGCCAAGAAGGTTCGGGGGGGAATAGGGATACGCAGTATTTT. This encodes CASSQEGSGGNRDTQYF.

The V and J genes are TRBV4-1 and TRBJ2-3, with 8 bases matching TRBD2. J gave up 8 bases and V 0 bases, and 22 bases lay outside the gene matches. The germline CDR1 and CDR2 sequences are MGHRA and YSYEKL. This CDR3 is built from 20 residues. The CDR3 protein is CASSQDALSGRGGGPRTQYF. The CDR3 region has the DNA TGCGCCAGCAGCCAAGATGCCCTCAGCGGACGGGGGGGGGGGCCCCGTACGCAGTATTTT.